The next 6 T cell receptor beta chains were all read from a single sample in a study of T-cell memory formation after mild COVID-19. One entry per CDR3 protein, called by TCRdb with MiXCR from the 5' RACE reads. Among 450,000 or so distinct CDR3 sequences listed, roughly 20% were seen once. Sequencing used PBMCs or a T cell subset sorted from them (not recorded which). The source is an adult woman who had mild COVID-19 (a few samples of this study predate the infection). Cell type and time point are not known.

The chain employs TRBV7-3 and TRBJ2-5, with TRBD1 identical over 7 bases. This CDR3 contains 16 residues. Germline values: CDR1 SGHTA, CDR2 FQGTGA. The V gene end was trimmed by 4 bases and the J gene end by 5 bases; junction bases not matched to a gene: 13. CDR3 sequence (DNA): TGTGCCAGCAGCTCGTTAGGAGCAACAGGGGTGGAGACCCAGTACTTC. It is translated as CASSSLGATGVETQYF.

This chain joins TRBV9 and TRBJ1-1, with a possible D match to TRBD1 (5 bases). The CDR3 has 14 residues. Trimming stripped 3 bases from V and 11 bases from J, with 20 bases between. Germline V gene lookup returns CDR1 SGDLS and CDR2 YYNGEE. The CDR3 is CASSATTGIPSAFF. The CDR3 DNA follows: TGTGCCAGCAGCGCCACAACAGGAATTCCATCGGCTTTCTTT.

This rearrangement joins TRBV6-5 to TRBJ2-1; 14 bases map to TRBD2. The germline CDR1 and CDR2 sequences are MNHEY and SVGAGI. The CDR3 is made up of 18 amino acids. Trimming cost V 2 bases and J 10 bases; bases outside gene matches: 13. The CDR3 DNA is TGTGCCAGCAGTTACAGTGGGACTAGCGGGGGATCCTCGGGGGAGCAGTTCTTC. Amino acid sequence: CASSYSGTSGGSSGEQFF.

This clonotype occurred a few times. The gene calls are TRBV7-2 and TRBJ2-1, with D hard to call. The CDR3 runs to 17 residues. Germline CDR1 and CDR2: SGHTA and FQGNSA. V was trimmed by 1 base and J by 5 bases, leaving 18 bases between them. The CDR3 nucleotides are TGTGCCAGCAGCTTAGTTTTGATGTTACAGCGAAACAATGAGCAGTTCTTC. The encoded protein is CASSLVLMLQRNNEQFF.

This clonotype has only a few counts. V and J are TRBV4-1 and TRBJ1-1; 9 bases line up with TRBD1. There are 16 residues in the CDR3. Germline assignment: CDR1 MGHRA and CDR2 YSYEKL. With 1 base clipped from V and 1 base from J, the junction kept 4 bases outside the gene matches. CDR3 DNA sequence: TGCGCCAGCAGCCAAGTCGCGGACAGGGGGAACACTGAAGCTTTCTTT. Protein: CASSQVADRGNTEAFF.

This clonotype showed up just a few times. The chain couples TRBV6-1 to TRBJ2-3; D remains unclear. Trimming stripped 4 bases from V and 2 bases from J, with 10 bases between. Germline V CDR1 and CDR2: MNHNS, SASEGT. The CDR3 sequence is 14 residues long. The CDR3 sequence is CASSGLFSTDTQYF. The CDR3 bases are TGTGCCAGCAGTGGTCTCTTCTCCACAGATACGCAGTATTTT.